This T cell receptor (beta chain) was sequenced in a study of T cell clonality in common variable immunodeficiency (dated by TCRdb to between 2014 and 2016). This clone was seen many times. This receptor's antigen is unknown. The DNA ends 3 residues before the CDR3 does, and the rest of the CDR3 is filled in from the germline J gene. Overall study outcomes, separate from this receptor: CVID TCRbeta sequences were reported to have fewer deletions and N-nucleotide insertions and to lack highly modified clones with 13 or more V deletions. Correlations of repertoire features with clinical complications were constrained by heterogeneity among patients within the CVID cohort. TCRbeta clonality was higher in CVID subjects than in healthy controls (t-test p = 0.018), and the increase was most characteristic of about a third of subjects. The authors noted that sequencing repertoires of T cell subpopulations would be needed to clarify what caused the increased clonality in CVID. CVID subjects shared fewer TCRbeta clones with each other than healthy controls did (p < 0.0001). Even though DNA input was equal, the average per sample came to approximately 74,000 unique sequences for controls compared with 30,000 to 40,000 for CVID samples.

Both CVID patients and healthy controls were predominantly of Caucasian heritage. Heparinized peripheral whole blood samples of roughly 5 to 8.5 ml were collected from each donor. Genomic DNA from adults with common variable immune deficiency (CVID) and from healthy adult controls was used for sequencing of TCRbeta CDR3 repertoires. The control group was made up of approximately 22 healthy adult volunteers (about ten male and around 12 female) whose ages ranged from roughly 23 to 66 years, with a mean age of approximately 35. To isolate peripheral blood mononuclear cells, diluted blood was subjected to density centrifugation over Hypaque 1077 or Ficoll-Paque. Genomic DNA was obtained from unsorted mononuclear cells through either Qiagen column purification or a centrifugation-based method. For sequencing, equivalent amounts of genomic DNA were input from CVID and control samples. For every sample, a 60 bp segment covering the rearranged TCRbeta CDR3 region was amplified and then sequenced. The immunoSEQ assay, a bias-corrected multiplex PCR with high-throughput sequencing, was employed for TCRbeta amplification. The paper's data handling went like this. Each unique nucleotide sequence was treated as a clone and annotated with V, D and J genes, copy number and frequency. Sequences were labeled productive if in frame, and non-productive if out of frame or containing stop codons. As previously described, Shannon's entropy was used to calculate clonality. The predicted amino acid sequences of productive clones were used to derive mean CDR3 Kyte-Doolittle hydropathy. Hierarchical clustering of scaled V gene usage was performed with the R hclust function using Manhattan distance and complete linkage. To assess clone sharing by CDR3 amino acid sequence, 12 repertoires per group were resampled over 100 rounds. The repertoires were searched for roughly 69 published EBV-specific and approximately 250 published CMV-specific TCRbeta sequences. Analysis left out a couple of CVID samples that produced under 10,000 sequences, so around 40 CVID repertoires remained. TCRdb limited this immuneACCESS table to in-frame rearrangements with V and J called. A share of clones is missing; checked studies link under half to unresolved V genes, and the rest is unexplained. D and trimming come from the DNA, and the V and J calls and clone size come from that table. With approximately 45,000 clones recorded, this sample contains no clone counted only once. 2.1% of the sample is in the top ten clones.

Between the V and J ends, shortened by 5 bases and 3 bases respectively, the junction contains 10 bases. Reading the germline V gene (reference sequence) gives CDR1 LNHDA and CDR2 SQIVND. The CDR3 measures 13 amino acids from cysteine to phenylalanine. The 30 bases shown cover part of the CDR3, and their frame starts at base 1. Specimen: peripheral blood mononuclear cells. The sequence was collected from a person aged 18-70 years in good health. The V and J genes are TRBV19 and TRBJ1-1, with no reliable assignment of the D segment. The part of the CDR3 DNA that was read is TGTGCCAGTAGTCCTCGACTCTACACTGAA. It translates to CASSPRLYTE. The entire CDR3 is CASSPRLYTEAFF.